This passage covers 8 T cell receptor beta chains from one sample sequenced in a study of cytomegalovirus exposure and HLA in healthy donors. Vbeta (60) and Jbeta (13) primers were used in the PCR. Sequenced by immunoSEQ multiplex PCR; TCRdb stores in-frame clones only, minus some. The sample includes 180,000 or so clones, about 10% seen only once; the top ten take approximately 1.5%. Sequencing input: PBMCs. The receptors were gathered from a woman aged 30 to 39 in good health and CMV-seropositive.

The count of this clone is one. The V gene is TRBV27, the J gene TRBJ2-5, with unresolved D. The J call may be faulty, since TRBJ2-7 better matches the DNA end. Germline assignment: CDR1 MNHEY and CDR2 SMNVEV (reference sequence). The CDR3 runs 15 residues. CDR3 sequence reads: CASSPRIAQTYEQYF. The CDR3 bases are TGTGCCAGCAGTCCCAGGATTGCCCAGACATACGAGCAGTACTTC.

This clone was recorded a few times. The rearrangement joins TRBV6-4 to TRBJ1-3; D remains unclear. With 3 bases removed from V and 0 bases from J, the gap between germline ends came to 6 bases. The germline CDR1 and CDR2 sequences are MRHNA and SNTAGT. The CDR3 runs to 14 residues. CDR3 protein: CASSEKSSGNTIYF. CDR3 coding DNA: TGTGCCAGCAGTGAGAAGAGCTCTGGAAACACCATATATTTT.

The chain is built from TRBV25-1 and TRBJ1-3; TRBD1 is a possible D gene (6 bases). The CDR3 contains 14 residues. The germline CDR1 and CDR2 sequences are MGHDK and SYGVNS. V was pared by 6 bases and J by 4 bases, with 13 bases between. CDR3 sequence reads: CASRDSLGGNTIYF. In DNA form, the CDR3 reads TGTGCCAGCAGGGACAGCCTAGGGGGAAACACCATATATTTT.

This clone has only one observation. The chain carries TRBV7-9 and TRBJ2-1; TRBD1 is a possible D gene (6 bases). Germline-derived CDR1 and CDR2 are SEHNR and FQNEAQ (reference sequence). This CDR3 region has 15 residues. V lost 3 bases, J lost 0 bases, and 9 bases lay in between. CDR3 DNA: TGTGCCAGCAGCTTTAGGGGGAGCTCCTACAATGAGCAGTTCTTC. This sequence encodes CASSFRGSSYNEQFF.

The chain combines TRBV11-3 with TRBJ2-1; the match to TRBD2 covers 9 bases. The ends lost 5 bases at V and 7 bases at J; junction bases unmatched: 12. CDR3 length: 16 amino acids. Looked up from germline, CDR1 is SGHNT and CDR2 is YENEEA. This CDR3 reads CASSAGASGNGNEQFF. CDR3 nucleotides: TGTGCCAGCAGCGCCGGGGCTAGCGGGAACGGGAATGAGCAGTTCTTC.

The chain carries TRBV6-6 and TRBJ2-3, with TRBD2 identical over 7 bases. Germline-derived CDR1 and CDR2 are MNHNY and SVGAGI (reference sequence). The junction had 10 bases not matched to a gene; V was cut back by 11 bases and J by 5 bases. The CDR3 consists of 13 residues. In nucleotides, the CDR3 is TGTGCCGGGGGGAGGGGCGGGGAAGATACGCAGTATTTT. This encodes CAGGRGGEDTQYF.

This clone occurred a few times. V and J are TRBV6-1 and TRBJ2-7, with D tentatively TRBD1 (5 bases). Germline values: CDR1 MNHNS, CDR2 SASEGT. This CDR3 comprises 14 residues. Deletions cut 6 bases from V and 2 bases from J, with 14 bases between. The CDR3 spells CASRDTGYTYEQYF. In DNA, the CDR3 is TGTGCCAGCAGAGATACAGGATACACCTACGAGCAGTACTTC.

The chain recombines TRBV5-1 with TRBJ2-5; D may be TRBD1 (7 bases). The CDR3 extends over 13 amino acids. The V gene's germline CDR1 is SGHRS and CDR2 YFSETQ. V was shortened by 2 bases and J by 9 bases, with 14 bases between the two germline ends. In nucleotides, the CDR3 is TGCGCCAGCAGCTTTACCAGGGGGAGGCCCCAGTACTTC. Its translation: CASSFTRGRPQYF.